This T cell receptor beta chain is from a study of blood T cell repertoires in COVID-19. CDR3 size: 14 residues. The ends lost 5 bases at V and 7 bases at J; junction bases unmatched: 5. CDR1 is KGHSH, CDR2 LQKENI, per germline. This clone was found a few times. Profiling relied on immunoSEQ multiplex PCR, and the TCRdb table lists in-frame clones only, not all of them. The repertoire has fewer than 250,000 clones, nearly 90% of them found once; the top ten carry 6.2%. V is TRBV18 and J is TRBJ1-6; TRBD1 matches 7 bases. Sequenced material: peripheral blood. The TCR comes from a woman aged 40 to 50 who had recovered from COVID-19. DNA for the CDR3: TGTGCCAGCTCATCGACAGGGTCAAATTCACCCCTCCACTTT. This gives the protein CASSSTGSNSPLHF.